This TCR beta chain was sequenced for a study of shared clonotypes between healthy human individuals. General study findings and limits: Rarefaction exposed incomplete sorted-subset sequencing despite large depth. Clonotype sharing among donors likely depends on sequencing depth. The generation probabilities recorded for non-shared clonotypes fell below those of clonotypes shared by all four donors.

Notes on this clone: Its antigen is still unknown.

V gave up 3 bases and J gave up 5 bases; unmatched junction bases: 4. The germline V gene has CDR1 SGHRS and CDR2 YFSETQ. The length of the CDR3 is 15 residues. The naive CD8 subset, CD45RO-negative cells positively selected for CCR7, excluded terminally differentiated effector memory CD45RA+ cells. Donors had no recently reported acute infections or vaccinations and were HIV-negative. Libraries were prepared by immunoSEQ multiplex PCR; TCRdb keeps only in-frame clonotypes and omits some of them. This sample has about 2.1 million clones, with under 95% found just once. Sequencing used naive CD8+ T cells from PBMCs. V is TRBV5-1 and J is TRBJ2-1; 11 nucleotides match TRBD2. This TCR derives from a man aged 18 to 29 in good health. Some clones in this sample may be carry-over from other donors' samples. The CDR3 coding sequence is TGCGCCAGCAGCTCTAGCGGGAGGATCGACAATGAGCAGTTCTTC. Translating it yields CASSSSGRIDNEQFF.